The 24 T cell receptor beta chains in this list originate from one sample, sequenced in a study of blood T cell repertoires in COVID-19. Profiling relied on immunoSEQ multiplex PCR, and the TCRdb table lists in-frame clones only, not all of them. This sample yields 250,000 to 350,000 clones, of which 70% to 90% are seen a single time; 0.87% belongs to the top ten. Material for sequencing was peripheral blood. These receptors all come from a human donor with COVID-19, enrolled during active disease. The donor label of this sample is uncertain.

This clone was observed once. J is TRBJ2-7 and V is TRBV28, with 12 nucleotides matching TRBD2. Germline assignment: CDR1 MDHEN and CDR2 SYDVKM. V dropped 8 bases and J dropped 7; count of bases not matched to a gene: 15. The CDR3 is made up of 16 amino acids. CDR3 in amino acids: CASPASGRGLSGEQYF. The CDR3 bases are TGTGCCAGCCCGGCTAGCGGGAGGGGCTTATCGGGAGAGCAGTACTTC.

V gene TRBV15 combines with J gene TRBJ2-1; 11 positions match TRBD2. CDR1 LNHNV and CDR2 YYDKDF come from the germline V gene (reference sequence). With 3 bases clipped from V and 4 bases from J, the junction kept 5 bases outside the gene matches. CDR3 size: 16 residues. CDR3 DNA: TGTGCCACCAGCAGCGTGACTAGCGGGAAATACAATGAGCAGTTCTTC. Translating gives CATSSVTSGKYNEQFF.

V and J are TRBV11-1 and TRBJ2-7, with D possibly TRBD2 on 6 matching bases. Germline CDR1 is SGHAT and CDR2 is FQDESV (reference sequence). The CDR3 length is 12 residues. Trimming cost V 5 bases and J 6 bases, with 11 bases left between them. The chain's CDR3 is CASSRGSLEQYF. The CDR3 bases are TGTGCCAGCAGCCGGGGGTCGCTCGAGCAGTACTTC.

This clone was seen a single time. This sequence joins TRBV28 and TRBJ2-2, with 7 bases lining up with TRBD2. After removal of 6 bases from V and 1 base from J, the junction contained 14 bases not matched to a gene. The CDR3 runs to 18 residues. Germline assignment: CDR1 MDHEN and CDR2 SYDVKM. As DNA, the CDR3 is TGTGCCAGCAGCCAAGACCCCCGGAGGGAGGGGAACACCGGGGAGCTGTTTTTT. Its translation: CASSQDPRREGNTGELFF.

The V call is TRBV2, the J call TRBJ2-2, with a weak D call TRBD1 (5 bases). The V gene lost 6 bases and the J gene lost 4 bases, with 15 bases spanning the gap. The CDR3 runs to 15 residues. Germline-derived CDR1 and CDR2 are SNHLY and FYNNEI. Here the CDR3 reads CASSAIGGATGELFF. The CDR3 DNA follows: TGTGCCAGCAGCGCCATAGGTGGGGCCACCGGGGAGCTGTTTTTT.

The sample holds a few counts of this clone. V usage is TRBV6-5 and J usage is TRBJ1-5; the D gene is possibly TRBD1 (5 bases). V was pared by 2 bases and J by 3 bases, with 8 bases between. The CDR3 has 14 amino acids. Germline V gives CDR1 MNHEY, CDR2 SVGAGI. The CDR3 nucleotides read TGTGCCAGCAGTTACGGCAGGGCCAATCAGCCCCAGCATTTT. It codes for CASSYGRANQPQHF.

This chain connects TRBV6-2 or TRBV6-3 to TRBJ1-1; D is ambiguous. The CDR3 is 16 amino acids. From germline, CDR1 is MNHEY and CDR2 SVGEGT. Between the trimmed V and J ends, which lost 2 bases and 1 base, there was a span of 14 bases. CDR3 bases: TGTGCCAGCAGTTACCCCCTGGGAGCCTCGAACACTGAAGCTTTCTTT. Translating gives CASSYPLGASNTEAFF.

The gene calls are TRBV7-8 and TRBJ1-2, with 10 nucleotides matching TRBD1. There are 13 residues in the CDR3. CDR1 is SGHVS, CDR2 FQNEAQ, per germline. V lost 8 bases, J lost 4 bases, and 4 bases stayed unmatched. The CDR3 coding sequence is TGTGCCAGCGGGACAGGGGATCTCTATGGCTACACCTTC. Protein sequence: CASGTGDLYGYTF.

A few counts support this clone. The CDR3 loop reads CASSWDRRAASYTGELFF. As DNA, the CDR3 is TGTGCCAGCAGCTGGGACAGGAGGGCTGCCTCTTACACCGGGGAGCTGTTTTTT. The rearrangement joins TRBV28 to TRBJ2-2, with 8 bases lining up with TRBD1. The CDR3 extends over 18 amino acids. V was pared by 6 bases and J by 3 bases, with 15 bases of the junction left unmatched. Germline CDR1 MDHEN, CDR2 SYDVKM.

A few counts support this clone. V is TRBV28 and J is TRBJ2-1; 9 bases align to TRBD1. CDR3 length equals 12 residues. In germline, CDR1 is MDHEN, CDR2 SYDVKM. V lost 1 base to trimming and J lost 16 bases; unmatched junction nucleotides: 5. In DNA, the CDR3 is TGTGCCAGCAGTTTATTAAACAGGGGGCTATTCTTC. Translating gives CASSLLNRGLFF.

This chain connects TRBV9 to TRBJ1-2; 10 bases fit TRBD1. The V gene end was trimmed by 4 bases and the J gene end by 8 bases; junction bases not matched to a gene: 8. Germline CDR1 SGDLS, CDR2 YYNGEE. This CDR3 has 14 residues. This CDR3 is CASSPQTGGEGYTF. The CDR3 DNA is TGTGCCAGCAGCCCTCAGACAGGGGGCGAGGGCTACACCTTC.

The chain couples TRBV20-1 to TRBJ2-1; a possible D gene is TRBD2 (6 bases). Germline CDR1 reads DFQATT; CDR2 reads SNEGSKA (reference sequence). Trimming took off 3 bases at V and 2 bases at J, with 20 bases between the two ends. The CDR3 is made up of 17 amino acids. CDR3 nucleotide sequence: TGCAGTGCTAGTTGGGCCGGGTCTGGGAGGCCCTACAATGAGCAGTTCTTC. Protein: CSASWAGSGRPYNEQFF.

This chain uses TRBV19 with TRBJ1-2, with 7 bases matching TRBD1. Germline V gives CDR1 LNHDA, CDR2 SQIVND (reference sequence). This CDR3 is 15 amino acids long. The V gene end was trimmed by 5 bases and the J gene end by 3 bases; junction bases not matched to a gene: 9. This CDR3 reads CASSQARDSYYGYTF. CDR3 bases: TGTGCCAGTAGTCAAGCCCGGGACAGCTACTATGGCTACACCTTC.

V usage is TRBV3-1 (or the pseudogene TRBV3-2) and J usage is TRBJ2-1; D remains unclear. Trimming took off 6 bases at V and 8 bases at J, with 14 bases between the two ends. Germline CDR1 reads LGHDT; CDR2 reads YNNKEL (reference sequence). This CDR3 is 13 amino acids long. CDR3 DNA sequence: TGTGCCAGCAGTCAACTTCGCAACTATGAGCAGTTCTTC. Protein: CASSQLRNYEQFF.

This clone was detected only once. The chain is built from TRBV4-2 and TRBJ2-5; 12 bases match TRBD2. The CDR3 totals 17 residues. V was clipped by 2 bases and J by 5 bases; unmatched bases: 9. Germline loops: CDR1 LGHNA, CDR2 YNFKEQ. The CDR3 DNA reads as TGTGCCAGCAGCCAAAGGACTAGCGGGGCCTACGGGGAGACCCAGTACTTC. Its translation: CASSQRTSGAYGETQYF.

To note about this clone: Other DNA sequences of this sample code for an identical CDR3. The CDR3 loop reads CASSVAGDPNTEAFF. CDR3 DNA sequence: TGTGCCAGCAGCGTAGCTGGAGACCCGAACACTGAAGCTTTCTTT. The chain has TRBV9 and TRBJ1-1, with D unclear. The CDR3 extends over 15 amino acids. The germline V gene encodes CDR1 SGDLS and CDR2 YYNGEE. V was pared by 0 bases and J by 1 base, with 10 bases between.

J is TRBJ2-3 and V is TRBV5-1, with D perhaps matching TRBD1 (6 bases). The V and J ends lost 3 bases and 6 bases respectively, with 8 bases between them. The CDR3 extends over 12 amino acids. Per the germline V gene, CDR1 is SGHRS and CDR2 is YFSETQ. This CDR3 is CASSSQGDTQYF. CDR3 DNA: TGCGCCAGCAGCTCGCAGGGGGATACGCAGTATTTT.

This sequence joins TRBV7-8 and TRBJ1-6; D unclear. V was trimmed by 6 bases and J by 2 bases, leaving 14 bases between them. The CDR3 is 16 amino acids. The germline CDR1 and CDR2 sequences are SGHVS and FQNEAQ. The chain's CDR3 is CASRPRGRAYNSPLHF. As DNA, the CDR3 is TGTGCCAGCAGACCCCGCGGCAGAGCCTATAATTCACCCCTCCACTTT. Using reference TRBV7-8 and TRBJ1-6 for the parts outside the CDR3, the full variable domain is GAGVSQSPRYKVAKRGQDVALRCDPISGHVSLFWYQQALGQGPEFLTYFQNEAQLDKSGLPSDRFFAERPEGSVSTLKIQRTQQEDSAVYLCASRPRGRAYNSPLHFGNGTRLTVT.

This clone was seen just once. V usage is TRBV5-4 and J usage is TRBJ1-1, with 9 positions matching TRBD1. Per germline, CDR1 SGHNT and CDR2 YYREEE (reference sequence). CDR3 length: 14 amino acids. Unmatched junction bases numbered 1, after V lost 2 bases and J lost 2 bases. The CDR3 loop reads CASSLQGANTEAFF. CDR3 sequence (DNA): TGTGCCAGCAGCTTACAGGGGGCCAACACTGAAGCTTTCTTT.

The rearrangement joins TRBV11-2 to TRBJ2-1; the match to TRBD2 covers 9 bases. This CDR3 has 14 amino acids. V lost 3 bases and J lost 6; bases outside the gene matches: 3. The germline V gene has CDR1 SGHAT and CDR2 FQNNGV. The DNA of the CDR3 is TGTGCCAGCAGCTTCGGACTAGCGCTCAATGAGCAGTTCTTC. Amino acids: CASSFGLALNEQFF. Full variable domain (outside the CDR3, taken from reference TRBV11-2 and TRBJ2-1): EAGVAQSPRYKIIEKRQSVAFWCNPISGHATLYWYQQILGQGPKLLIQFQNNGVVDDSQLPKDRFSAERLKGVDSTLKIQPAKLEDSAVYLCASSFGLALNEQFFGPGTRLTVL.

This chain links TRBV15 with TRBJ2-7, with D maybe TRBD2 (6 bases). The CDR3 has 16 amino acids. The germline V and J ends were trimmed by 0 bases and 5 bases, with 17 bases remaining between them. Looked up from germline, CDR1 is LNHNV and CDR2 is YYDKDF (reference sequence). The CDR3 DNA is TGTGCCACCAGCAGAGATCGGGTCCTCGGAGGGAACGAGCAGTACTTC. This translates into CATSRDRVLGGNEQYF. Combining the CDR3 with reference TRBV15 and TRBJ2-7 gives the whole variable domain DAMVIQNPRYQVTQFGKPVTLSCSQTLNHNVMYWYQQKSSQAPKLLFHYYDKDFNNEADTPDNFQSRRPNTSFCFLDIRSPGLGDTAMYLCATSRDRVLGGNEQYFGPGTRLTVT.

This chain connects TRBV19 to TRBJ2-1, with D tentatively TRBD1 (5 bases). Germline CDR1 reads LNHDA; CDR2 reads SQIVND (reference sequence). CDR3 length: 18 amino acids. V dropped 0 bases and J dropped 0 bases, with 15 bases sitting between them. The CDR3 sequence is CASSIDPPRVGSYNEQFF. Written as DNA, the CDR3 is TGTGCCAGTAGTATAGACCCCCCCAGGGTAGGCTCCTACAATGAGCAGTTCTTC. Full variable domain (missing parts from reference TRBV19 and TRBJ2-1): DGGITQSPKYLFRKEGQNVTLSCEQNLNHDAMYWYRQDPGQGLRLIYYSQIVNDFQKGDIAEGYSVSREKKESFPLTVTSAQKNPTAFYLCASSIDPPRVGSYNEQFFGPGTRLTVL.

The chain recombines TRBV28 with TRBJ2-2; TRBD2 agrees at 10 bases. Germline CDR1 MDHEN, CDR2 SYDVKM. The length of the CDR3 is 19 residues. The V gene end was trimmed by 5 bases and the J gene end by 6 bases; junction bases not matched to a gene: 18. CDR3 DNA sequence: TGTGCCAGCAGTCGAACCGCTCGGATACTAGCGGGAAGATCCGGGGAGCTGTTTTTT. Translating it yields CASSRTARILAGRSGELFF.

The V gene is TRBV6-5, the J gene TRBJ1-2; D may be TRBD1 (5 bases). Germline V gives CDR1 MNHEY, CDR2 SVGAGI. Trimming pared 6 bases from V and 8 bases from J, leaving 16 bases between. This CDR3 contains 13 residues. CDR3 amino acids: CASRPTGPRGYTF. In DNA form, the CDR3 reads TGTGCCAGCAGACCTACAGGCCCAAGAGGCTACACCTTC.